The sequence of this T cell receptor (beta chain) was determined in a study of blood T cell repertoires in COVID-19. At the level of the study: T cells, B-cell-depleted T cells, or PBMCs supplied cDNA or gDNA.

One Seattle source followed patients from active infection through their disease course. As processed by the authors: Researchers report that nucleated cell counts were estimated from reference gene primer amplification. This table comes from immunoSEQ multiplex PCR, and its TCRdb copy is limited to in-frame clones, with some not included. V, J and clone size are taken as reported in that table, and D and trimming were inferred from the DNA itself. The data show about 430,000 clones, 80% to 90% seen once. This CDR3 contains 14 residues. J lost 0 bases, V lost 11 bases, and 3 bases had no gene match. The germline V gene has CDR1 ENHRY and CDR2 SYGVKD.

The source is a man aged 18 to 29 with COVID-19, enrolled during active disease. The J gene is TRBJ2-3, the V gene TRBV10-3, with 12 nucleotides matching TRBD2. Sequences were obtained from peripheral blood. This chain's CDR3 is CAAGTSGSTDTQYF. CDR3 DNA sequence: TGTGCCGCAGGGACTAGCGGGAGCACAGATACGCAGTATTTT.